This entry lists 5 T cell receptor beta chains sequenced from one sample in a study of tumor and adjacent non-tumor tissue in lung cancer. RNA was extracted from bulk tissue without any cell sorting. TCRbeta libraries were built with three rounds of nested PCR, modified from ARM-PCR. Using its own MiXCR run on the multiplex PCR reads, TCRdb lists one record per CDR3 protein. The sample yields more than 85,000 distinct CDR3 sequences, 60% to 80% seen once. Sample: lung tumor tissue. Receptor source: a woman aged 60-70 years with non-small cell lung cancer.

Comment on this clonotype: The junction shows a germline mismatch at one end, possibly a read error. The chain links TRBV6-5 to TRBJ2-2; TRBD1 matches 7 bases. CDR1 MNHEY and CDR2 SVGAGI come from the germline V gene. This CDR3 has 19 residues. CDR3 loop: CASSGPGQPPFANAGELFF. CDR3 sequence (DNA): TGTGCCAGCAGTGGTCCGGGACAGCCACCCTTCGCGAACGCCGGGGAGCTTTTTTTT.

V usage is TRBV29-1 and J usage is TRBJ1-1; a weak D match, TRBD1 (5 bases). Trimming took off 4 bases at V and 9 bases at J, with 21 bases between the two ends. CDR3 length: 14 amino acids. Germline CDR1 and CDR2: SQVTM and ANQGSEA. The CDR3 loop reads CSVGEGRSYTKAFF. DNA for the CDR3: TGCAGCGTTGGTGAGGGGAGGTCGTATACTAAAGCTTTCTTT.

Worth noting for this clonotype: This may arise from a read error, as a much more abundant clone is one base away. This chain connects TRBV29-1 to TRBJ2-5; 9 nucleotides line up with TRBD1. The CDR3 is made up of 12 amino acids. Germline CDR1 and CDR2: SQVTM and ANQGSEA. CDR3: CSAEQGAETHYF. In nucleotides, the CDR3 is TGCAGCGCTGAACAGGGGGCCGAGACCCATTACTTC.

On this clonotype: A read error may produce the germline difference seen at one junction end. The chain carries TRBV6-5 and TRBJ2-5; TRBD1 matches 11 bases. The CDR3 sequence is 16 residues long. In germline, CDR1 is MNHEY, CDR2 SVGAGI. The CDR3 region has the DNA TGTGCCAGCAGAAGAAGGACAGGGGGCGCGAAAGAAACCCAGCACTTC. This codes for CASRRRTGGAKETQHF.

Remarks on this clonotype: A read error may account for a junction end that differs from germline. The chain couples TRBV11-2 to TRBJ1-2; 7 positions match TRBD1. The CDR3 has 15 amino acids. Germline CDR1 SGHAT, CDR2 FQNNGV. CDR3 region: CASGLIRDSLHGYTF. CDR3 bases: TGTGCCAGCGGCTTAATACGGGACAGCCTGCATGGCTACACCTTC.